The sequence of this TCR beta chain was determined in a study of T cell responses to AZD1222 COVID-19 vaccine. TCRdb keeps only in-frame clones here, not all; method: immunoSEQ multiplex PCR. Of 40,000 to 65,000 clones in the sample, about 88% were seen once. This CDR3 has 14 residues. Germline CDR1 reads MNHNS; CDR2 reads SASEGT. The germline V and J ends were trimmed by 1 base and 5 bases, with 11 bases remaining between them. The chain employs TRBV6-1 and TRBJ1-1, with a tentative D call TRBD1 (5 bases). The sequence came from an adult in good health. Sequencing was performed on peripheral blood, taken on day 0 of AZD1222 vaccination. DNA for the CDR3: TGTGCCAGCAGTGAAGTCGCGGGGGTTACTGAAGCTTTCTTT. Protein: CASSEVAGVTEAFF.